What follows describes a single T cell receptor beta chain. What it binds is not known. Patients were aged median roughly 10 years with disease lasting median approximately 7 years. The data derive from a study of synovial regulatory T cells in juvenile arthritis. Study-wide points: Synovial Teff and blood CPL repertoires partially overlapped with iaTreg TCR repertoires, which were largely patient-private. CDR3 overlap with synovial Tregs was higher for iaTregs than other blood Tregs.

The CDR3 length is 16 residues. The DNA sequence is not available. In germline, CDR1 is MDHEN, CDR2 SYDVKM. Produced via immunoSEQ multiplex PCR; TCRdb's table is partial and in-frame only. The sample data list 9,000 to 10,000 clones. The clonotype was recovered from a donor younger than 35 with juvenile idiopathic arthritis. The source material was Treg cells from blood. Documented subset: remaining (HLA-DR-negative) circulating blood Treg cells. This chain joins TRBV28 and TRBJ2-7; the TCRdb D gene call, TRBD2, has no DNA to confirm it. Here the CDR3 reads CASSFRRLAGHYEQYF. Filled out from reference TRBV28 and TRBJ2-7, the complete variable domain reads DVKVTQSSRYLVKRTGEKVFLECVQDMDHENMFWYRQDPGLGLRLIYFSYDVKMKEKGDIPEGYSVSREKKERFSLILESASTNQTSMYLCASSFRRLAGHYEQYFGPGTRLTVT.